This T cell receptor (beta chain) was retrieved from a study of beta chain features in type 1 diabetes. Whole-study context: Examined across all samples were over 85 million sorted cells. Study-wide findings and caveats: PCR might preferentially amplify shorter templates, equally in patients and controls.

This clone was recorded a few times. What it binds is not known. Expressed TCRB transcripts got sequenced, as all isolated RNA was reverse transcribed. Some clones are missing from TCRdb's copy, which holds only in-frame ones; the method was immunoSEQ multiplex PCR. The sample records hundreds of thousands of clones, about a sixth being singletons. V lost 2 bases and J 3 bases, leaving 7 bases between the germline ends. This CDR3 spans 13 amino acids. In germline, CDR1 is SNHLY, CDR2 FYNNEI. It was one heparinised blood draw, averaging around 100 mL, that each donor gave. Cell sorting via CD45RO/CCR7/CD25/CD127/CD95/CD27 was performed to obtain CD4+ naive, central memory, regulatory and stem cell-like memory cells.

Material for sequencing was naive CD4+ T cells from blood. The chain recombines TRBV2 with TRBJ1-2; D is undetermined. The receptor was isolated from a woman between 18 and 29 years old in good health. This CDR3 reads CASSESPYYGYTF. As DNA, the CDR3 is TGTGCCAGCAGTGAATCTCCCTACTATGGCTACACCTTC.